These T cell receptor beta chains were read from a single sample in a study of PD-1 blockade in classical Hodgkin lymphoma. Only in-frame clones appear in the TCRdb table, and some are missing; sequencing was by immunoSEQ multiplex PCR. The sample consists of tens of thousands of clones, approximately 92% of them appearing once. Material: peripheral blood mononuclear cells (PBMCs), obtained before the second cycle of nivolumab. These TCRs come from a human donor with classical Hodgkin lymphoma. Both conserved end residues are part of each CDR3. The D gene is left open where the match is weak. Expanded clones are given a class, and other clones once, few, many or no size at all.

v_gene: TRBV4-1
d_gene: .
j_gene: TRBJ1-5
abundance: many
CDR3aa: CASSLTDPWGNQPQHF
CDR3nt: TGCGCCAGCAGCCTCACCGACCCGTGGGGCAATCAGCCCCAGCATTTT

v_gene: TRBV2
d_gene: .
j_gene: TRBJ1-5
abundance: few
CDR3aa: CASSELAVNQPQHF
CDR3nt: TGTGCCAGCAGTGAATTGGCAGTTAATCAGCCCCAGCATTTT

v_gene: TRBV30
d_gene: .
j_gene: TRBJ2-1
abundance: .
CDR3aa: CAYVPGNSYNEQFF
CDR3nt: TGTGCCTACGTCCCTGGGAACTCCTACAATGAGCAGTTCTTC

v_gene: TRBV11-2
d_gene: .
j_gene: TRBJ1-3
abundance: .
CDR3aa: CASIELGRNTIYF
CDR3nt: TGTGCCAGCATCGAACTAGGGAGAAACACCATATATTTT

v_gene: TRBV19
d_gene: .
j_gene: TRBJ1-4
abundance: .
CDR3aa: CASSRGPEKLFF
CDR3nt: TGTGCCAGTTCCAGGGGCCCTGAAAAACTGTTTTTT

v_gene: TRBV7-9
d_gene: TRBD2
j_gene: TRBJ2-1
abundance: .
CDR3aa: CASSTVSSGSSYNEQFF
CDR3nt: TGTGCCAGCAGCACAGTTTCTAGCGGGAGTTCCTACAATGAGCAGTTCTTC

v_gene: TRBV11-2
d_gene: .
j_gene: TRBJ2-3
abundance: .
CDR3aa: CASSLGGASTDTQYF
CDR3nt: TGTGCCAGCAGCTTAGGCGGGGCTAGCACAGATACGCAGTATTTT

v_gene: TRBV9
d_gene: .
j_gene: TRBJ2-5
abundance: .
CDR3aa: CASSVDGVGETQYF
CDR3nt: TGTGCCAGCAGCGTAGACGGGGTGGGGGAGACCCAGTACTTC

v_gene: TRBV27
d_gene: .
j_gene: TRBJ2-7
abundance: once
CDR3aa: CASTIRGGGTGGAYEQYF
CDR3nt: TGTGCCAGCACAATTAGGGGGGGTGGAACAGGAGGAGCCTACGAGCAGTACTTC

v_gene: TRBV4-1
d_gene: .
j_gene: TRBJ1-4
abundance: .
CDR3aa: CATSGANEKLFF
CDR3nt: TGCGCCACGTCTGGGGCTAATGAAAAACTGTTTTTT

v_gene: TRBV5-8
d_gene: .
j_gene: TRBJ1-2
abundance: .
CDR3aa: CASSLENYGYTF
CDR3nt: TGTGCCAGCAGCCTGGAGAACTATGGCTACACCTTC

v_gene: TRBV6-5
d_gene: .
j_gene: TRBJ2-7
abundance: .
CDR3aa: CASSSPRQAEQYF
CDR3nt: TGTGCCAGCAGTTCCCCTCGACAGGCCGAGCAGTACTTC

v_gene: TRBV11-2
d_gene: TRBD1
j_gene: TRBJ1-3
abundance: .
CDR3aa: CASSFRQGAGGNTIYF
CDR3nt: TGTGCCAGCAGCTTCCGGCAGGGGGCTGGTGGAAACACCATATATTTT

v_gene: TRBV5-1
d_gene: .
j_gene: TRBJ2-1
abundance: .
CDR3aa: CASGRGGGGPLSYNEQFF
CDR3nt: TGCGCCAGCGGCCGAGGGGGCGGGGGACCTCTCTCCTACAATGAGCAGTTCTTC

v_gene: TRBV29-1
d_gene: .
j_gene: TRBJ2-2
abundance: .
CDR3aa: CSVPREDTGELFF
CDR3nt: TGCAGCGTCCCAAGGGAGGACACCGGGGAGCTGTTTTTT

v_gene: TRBV7-2
d_gene: .
j_gene: TRBJ1-5
abundance: .
CDR3aa: CASSLMSGFDQPQHF
CDR3nt: TGTGCCAGCAGCTTAATGTCGGGGTTCGATCAGCCCCAGCATTTT

v_gene: TRBV11-2
d_gene: TRBD1
j_gene: TRBJ2-7
abundance: .
CDR3aa: CASSLGQGGAYEQYF
CDR3nt: TGTGCCAGCAGCCTCGGACAGGGGGGTGCCTACGAGCAGTACTTC

v_gene: TRBV27
d_gene: .
j_gene: TRBJ2-7
abundance: .
CDR3aa: CASSLAGNSYEQYF
CDR3nt: TGTGCCAGCAGTTTAGCAGGGAACTCCTACGAGCAGTACTTC

v_gene: TRBV27
d_gene: TRBD1
j_gene: TRBJ1-6
abundance: few
CDR3aa: CASSLTGRVNSPLHF
CDR3nt: TGTGCCAGCAGTTTGACAGGGAGGGTGAATTCACCCCTCCACTTT

v_gene: TRBV28
d_gene: TRBD2
j_gene: TRBJ2-1
abundance: .
CDR3aa: CASSFSSGSSYNEQFF
CDR3nt: TGTGCCAGCAGTTTTTCTAGCGGGAGTTCCTACAATGAGCAGTTCTTC

v_gene: TRBV23-1
d_gene: TRBD2
j_gene: TRBJ2-7
abundance: .
CDR3aa: CASSRAGGFYEQYF
CDR3nt: TGCGCCAGCAGTCGGGCGGGAGGATTCTACGAGCAGTACTTC

v_gene: TRBV19
d_gene: TRBD1
j_gene: TRBJ2-1
abundance: .
CDR3aa: CASNALGGDEQFF
CDR3nt: TGTGCCAGTAACGCTCTAGGGGGCGATGAGCAGTTCTTC

v_gene: TRBV6-5
d_gene: .
j_gene: TRBJ2-3
abundance: .
CDR3aa: CASSYWSSTDTQYF
CDR3nt: TGTGCCAGCAGTTACTGGTCCAGCACAGATACGCAGTATTTT

v_gene: TRBV5-4
d_gene: .
j_gene: TRBJ1-1
abundance: .
CDR3aa: CASRYSSGITEAFF
CDR3nt: TGTGCCAGCCGGTACTCCTCGGGGATTACTGAAGCTTTCTTT